The clone carrying this T cell receptor beta chain showed up just a few times. Measured with immunoSEQ multiplex PCR; TCRdb has only the in-frame clones, and not every one. The repertoire includes about 400,000 clones, roughly 89% of them detected once, and approximately 10% sits in the top ten. V was trimmed by 5 bases and J by 4 bases, leaving 9 bases between them. The CDR3 extends over 13 amino acids. Germline CDR1 SGHTA, CDR2 FQGNSA. These data belong to a study of blood T cell repertoires in COVID-19. Study-level background: Sources were T cells, B-cell-depleted T cells, or PBMCs; the material itself was cDNA or gDNA.

Across about two dozen US areas, participants ranged in age from about 18 to 100 years. Recovered participants had two consecutive negative NP/OP PCR tests, healthcare professional clearance, or symptom resolution. The sequenced material came from PBMCs or T cells enriched from blood (not recorded which). The V and J genes are TRBV7-2 and TRBJ2-1; perhaps TRBD2 as D (6 bases). This clonotype was sampled from a woman aged 50 to 60 who had recovered from COVID-19. CDR3 amino acids: CASSTGDYNEQFF. DNA of the CDR3: TGTGCCAGCAGCACGGGGGATTACAATGAGCAGTTCTTC.